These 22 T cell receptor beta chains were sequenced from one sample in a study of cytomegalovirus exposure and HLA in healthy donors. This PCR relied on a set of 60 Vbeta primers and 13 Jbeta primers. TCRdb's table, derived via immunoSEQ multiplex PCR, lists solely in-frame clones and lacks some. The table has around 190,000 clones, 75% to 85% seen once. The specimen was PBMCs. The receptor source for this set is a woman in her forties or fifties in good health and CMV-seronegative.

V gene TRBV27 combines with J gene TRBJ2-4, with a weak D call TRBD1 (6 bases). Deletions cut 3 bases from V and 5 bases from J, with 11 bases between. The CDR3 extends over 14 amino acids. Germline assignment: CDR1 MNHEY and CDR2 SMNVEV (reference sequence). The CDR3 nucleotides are TGTGCCAGCAGTTTCAGGGACACCCAAAACATTCAGTACTTC. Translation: CASSFRDTQNIQYF.

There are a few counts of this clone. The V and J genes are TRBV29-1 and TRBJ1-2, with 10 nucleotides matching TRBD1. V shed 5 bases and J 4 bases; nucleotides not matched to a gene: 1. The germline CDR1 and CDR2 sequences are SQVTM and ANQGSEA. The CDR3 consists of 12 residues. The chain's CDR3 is CSVRQGAYGYTF. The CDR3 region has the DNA TGCAGCGTTCGACAGGGGGCCTATGGCTACACCTTC.

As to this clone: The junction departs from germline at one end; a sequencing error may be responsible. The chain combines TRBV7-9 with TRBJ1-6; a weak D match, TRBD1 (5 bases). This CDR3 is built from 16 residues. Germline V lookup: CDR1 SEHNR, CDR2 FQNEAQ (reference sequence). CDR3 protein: CSSTPWRGSPNSPLHF. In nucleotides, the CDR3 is TGTTCCAGCACCCCGTGGAGGGGCTCCCCAAATTCACCCCTCCACTTT.

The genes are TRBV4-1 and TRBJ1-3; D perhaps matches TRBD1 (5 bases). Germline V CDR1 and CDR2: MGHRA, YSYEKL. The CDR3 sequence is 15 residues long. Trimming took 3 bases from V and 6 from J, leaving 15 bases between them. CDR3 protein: CASSQTDTGVNTIYF. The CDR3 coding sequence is TGCGCCAGCAGCCAGACGGACACGGGGGTAAACACCATATATTTT.

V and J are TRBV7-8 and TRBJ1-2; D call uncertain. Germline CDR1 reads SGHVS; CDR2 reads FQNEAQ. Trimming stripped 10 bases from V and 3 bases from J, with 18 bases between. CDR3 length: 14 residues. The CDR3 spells CATSPGNRDYGYTF. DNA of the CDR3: TGTGCCACCAGTCCGGGGAATCGGGACTATGGCTACACCTTC. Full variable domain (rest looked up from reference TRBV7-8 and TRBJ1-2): GAGVSQSPRYKVAKRGQDVALRCDPISGHVSLFWYQQALGQGPEFLTYFQNEAQLDKSGLPSDRFFAERPEGSVSTLKIQRTQQEDSAVYLCATSPGNRDYGYTFGSGTRLTVV.

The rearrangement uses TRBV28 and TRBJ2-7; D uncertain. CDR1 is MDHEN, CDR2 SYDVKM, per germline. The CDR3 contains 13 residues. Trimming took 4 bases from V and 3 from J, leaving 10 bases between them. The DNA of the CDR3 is TGTGCCAGCAGTTCTAGTTTAGGCTACGAGCAGTACTTC. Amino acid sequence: CASSSSLGYEQYF. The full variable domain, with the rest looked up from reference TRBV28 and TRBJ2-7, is DVKVTQSSRYLVKRTGEKVFLECVQDMDHENMFWYRQDPGLGLRLIYFSYDVKMKEKGDIPEGYSVSREKKERFSLILESASTNQTSMYLCASSSSLGYEQYFGPGTRLTVT.

DNA of the CDR3: TGTGCCAGCAGCGCAAGGCAGGGCGGGGAGCTGTTTTTT. Protein product: CASSARQGGELFF. The chain is built from TRBV13 and TRBJ2-2, with D possibly being TRBD1 (5 bases). Germline lookup yields CDR1 PRHDT and CDR2 FYEKMQ (reference sequence). The CDR3 is made up of 13 amino acids. Trimming removed 5 bases at V and 7 bases at J, with 11 bases between.

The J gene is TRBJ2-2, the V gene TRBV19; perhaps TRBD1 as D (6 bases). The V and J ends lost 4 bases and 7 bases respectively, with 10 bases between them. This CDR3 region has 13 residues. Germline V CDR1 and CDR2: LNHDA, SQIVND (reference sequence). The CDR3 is CASSRTGSGELFF. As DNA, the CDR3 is TGTGCCAGTAGTAGAACAGGGAGCGGGGAGCTGTTTTTT.

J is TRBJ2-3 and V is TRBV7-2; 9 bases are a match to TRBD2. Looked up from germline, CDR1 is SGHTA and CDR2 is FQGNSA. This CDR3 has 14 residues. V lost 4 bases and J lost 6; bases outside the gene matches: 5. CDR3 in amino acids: CASSWGLASDTQYF. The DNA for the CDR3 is TGTGCCAGCAGCTGGGGACTAGCTTCCGATACGCAGTATTTT.

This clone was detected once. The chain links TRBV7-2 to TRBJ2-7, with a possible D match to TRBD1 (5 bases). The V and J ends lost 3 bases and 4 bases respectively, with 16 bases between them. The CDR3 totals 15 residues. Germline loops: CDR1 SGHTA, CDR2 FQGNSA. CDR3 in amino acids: CASSLGRNRLYEQYF. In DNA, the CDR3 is TGTGCCAGCAGCTTGGGGCGTAATAGATTATACGAGCAGTACTTC.

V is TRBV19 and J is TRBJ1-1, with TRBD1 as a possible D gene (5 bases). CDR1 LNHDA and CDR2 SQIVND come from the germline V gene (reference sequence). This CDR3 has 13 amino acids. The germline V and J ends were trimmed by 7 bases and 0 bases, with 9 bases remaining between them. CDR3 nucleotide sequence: TGTGCCAGTAAGAGGGACTTGAACACTGAAGCTTTCTTT. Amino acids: CASKRDLNTEAFF.

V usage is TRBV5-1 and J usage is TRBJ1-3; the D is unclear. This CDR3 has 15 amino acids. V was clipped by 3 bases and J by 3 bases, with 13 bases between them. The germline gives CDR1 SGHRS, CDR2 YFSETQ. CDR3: CASSSHEQSGNTIYF. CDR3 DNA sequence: TGCGCCAGCAGCTCCCACGAACAGAGTGGAAACACCATATATTTT.

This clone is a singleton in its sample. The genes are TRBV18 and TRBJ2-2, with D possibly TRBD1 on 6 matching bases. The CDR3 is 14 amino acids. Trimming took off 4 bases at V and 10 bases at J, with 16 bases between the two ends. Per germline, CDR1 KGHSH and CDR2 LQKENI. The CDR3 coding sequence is TGTGCCAGCTCACTGCAACAGGGCGTCGAGGAGCTGTTTTTT. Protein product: CASSLQQGVEELFF. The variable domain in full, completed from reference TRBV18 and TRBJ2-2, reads NAGVMQNPRHLVRRRGQEARLRCSPMKGHSHVYWYRQLPEEGLKFMVYLQKENIIDESGMPKERFSAEFPKEGPSILRIQQVVRGDSAAYFCASSLQQGVEELFFGEGSRLTVL.

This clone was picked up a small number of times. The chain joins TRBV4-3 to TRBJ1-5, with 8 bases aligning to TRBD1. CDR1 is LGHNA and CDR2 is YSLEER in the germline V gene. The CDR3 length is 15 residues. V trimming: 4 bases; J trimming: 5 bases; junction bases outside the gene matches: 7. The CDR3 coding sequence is TGCGCCAGCAGCCCCGAAGACAGGGGCGATCAGCCCCAGCATTTT. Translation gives CASSPEDRGDQPQHF.

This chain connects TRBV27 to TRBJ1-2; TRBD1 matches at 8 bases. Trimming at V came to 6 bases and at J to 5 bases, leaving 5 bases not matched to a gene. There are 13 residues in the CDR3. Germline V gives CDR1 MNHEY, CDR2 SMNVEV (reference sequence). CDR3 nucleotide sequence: TGTGCCAGCAGACAGGGGGGATCTTATGGCTACACCTTC. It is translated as CASRQGGSYGYTF.

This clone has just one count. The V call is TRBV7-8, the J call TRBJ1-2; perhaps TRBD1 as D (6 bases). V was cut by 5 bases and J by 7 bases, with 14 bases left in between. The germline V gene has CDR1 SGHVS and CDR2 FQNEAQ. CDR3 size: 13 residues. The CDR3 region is CASSVQGLSGYTF. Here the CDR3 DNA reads TGTGCCAGCAGCGTACAGGGTCTAAGTGGCTACACCTTC.

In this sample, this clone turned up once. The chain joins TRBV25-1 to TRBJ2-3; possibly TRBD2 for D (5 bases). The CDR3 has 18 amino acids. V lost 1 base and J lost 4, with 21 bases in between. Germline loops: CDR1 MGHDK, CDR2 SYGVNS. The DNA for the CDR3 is TGTGCCAGCAGTGAATTTCGGCGGGCCTATCCCACTTCAGATACGCAGTATTTT. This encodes CASSEFRRAYPTSDTQYF.

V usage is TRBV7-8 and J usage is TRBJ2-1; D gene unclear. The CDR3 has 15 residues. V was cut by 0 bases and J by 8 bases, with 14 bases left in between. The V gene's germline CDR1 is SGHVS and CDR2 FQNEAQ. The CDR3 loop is CASSLAERFVDEQFF. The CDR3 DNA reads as TGTGCCAGCAGCTTAGCGGAGAGATTCGTGGATGAGCAGTTCTTC.

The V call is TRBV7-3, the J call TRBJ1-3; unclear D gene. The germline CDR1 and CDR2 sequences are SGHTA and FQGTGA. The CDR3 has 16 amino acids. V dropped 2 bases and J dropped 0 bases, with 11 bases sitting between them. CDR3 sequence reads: CASSLLGSGSGNTIYF. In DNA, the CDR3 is TGTGCCAGCAGCTTACTGGGCAGCGGCTCTGGAAACACCATATATTTT. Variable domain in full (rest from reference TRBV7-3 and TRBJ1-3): GAGVSQTPSNKVTEKGKYVELRCDPISGHTALYWYRQSLGQGPEFLIYFQGTGAADDSGLPNDRFFAVRPEGSVSTLKIQRTERGDSAVYLCASSLLGSGSGNTIYFGEGSWLTVV.

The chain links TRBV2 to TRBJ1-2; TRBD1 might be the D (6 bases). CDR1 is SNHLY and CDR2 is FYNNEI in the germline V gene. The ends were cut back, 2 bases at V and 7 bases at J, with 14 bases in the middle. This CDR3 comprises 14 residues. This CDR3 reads CASSERGFPPGYTF. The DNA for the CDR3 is TGTGCCAGCAGTGAAAGGGGGTTTCCACCTGGCTACACCTTC.

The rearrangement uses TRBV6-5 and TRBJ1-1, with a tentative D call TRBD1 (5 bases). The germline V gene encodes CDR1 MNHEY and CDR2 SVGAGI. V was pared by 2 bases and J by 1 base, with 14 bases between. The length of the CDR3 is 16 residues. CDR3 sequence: CASSYGRGYTNTEAFF. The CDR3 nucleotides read TGTGCCAGCAGTTACGGGCGGGGGTACACGAACACTGAAGCTTTCTTT.

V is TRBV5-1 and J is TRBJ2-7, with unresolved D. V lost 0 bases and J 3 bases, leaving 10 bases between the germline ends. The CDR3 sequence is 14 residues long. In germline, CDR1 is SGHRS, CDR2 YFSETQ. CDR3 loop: CASSLADELYEQYF. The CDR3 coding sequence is TGCGCCAGCAGCTTGGCCGATGAGCTCTACGAGCAGTACTTC.